This T cell receptor (beta chain) was found in a study of cytomegalovirus exposure and HLA in healthy donors. Study-level findings and limits: CMV antigen specificity of a few CMV-associated chains was confirmed in vitro.

Comment on this clone: Its antigen is unknown.

CDR1 is SEHNR, CDR2 FQNEAQ, per germline (reference sequence). The CDR3 runs 16 residues. With V trimmed by 1 base and J by 2 bases, 6 bases remained unmatched. Data came from immunoSEQ multiplex PCR; TCRdb stores just in-frame clones and leaves some out. The sample consists of about 60,000 clones, roughly 94% of them appearing once. The V call is TRBV7-9, the J call TRBJ2-3, with 7 bases aligning to TRBD2. Sequenced: PBMCs. This TCR came from a woman under 30 in good health and CMV-seropositive. The CDR3 reads CASSLVSSGHTDTQYF. CDR3 bases: TGTGCCAGCAGCTTAGTTTCTAGCGGTCACACAGATACGCAGTATTTT.